Sequencing of this T cell receptor beta chain was carried out in a study of regulatory T cells in long-lasting Graves disease (dated by TCRdb to the early 2020s). Regarding the study in general: To count as having persistent Graves' disease, a patient had to have received antithyroid drug treatment for over 5 years with TSH receptor autoantibodies remaining persistently positive. A total of around 35 samples underwent TCR sequencing, from roughly 13 patients with persistent Graves' disease and roughly 20 patients with newly diagnosed Graves' disease. The study was registered as a clinical trial and conducted in China. Peripheral blood TCR sequencing and RNA sequencing compared persistent Graves' disease patients with newly diagnosed Graves' disease patients. Persistent Graves' disease patients in the clinical cohort had taken antithyroid drugs for roughly ten years on average. The paper's findings and limits, for the study overall: Sequencing and analysis were limited to the TCR beta chain. Persistent Graves' disease patients showed lower TCR Shannon entropy and fewer highly expanded clones than newly diagnosed patients, suggesting clonal expansion. Peripheral blood alone was examined, since thyroid tissue, which constituted the primary lesion, could not be accessed. The small sample size was acknowledged by the authors as a limitation that may reduce accuracy. Preferential use of TRBV28, TRBJ1-2 and TRBJ2-5 was observed in persistent disease, whereas TRBV20-1 and TRBJ2-1 were favored in newly diagnosed disease. Persistent patients shared more public clonotypes among themselves (roughly 2,700) than newly diagnosed patients did (about 970).

Deletion took 6 bases off V and 4 bases off J, with a span of 17 bases between the germline ends. The CDR3 spans 15 residues, from the cysteine through the phenylalanine. Only CDR3 DNA remains: 45 bases, in frame from the first base. CDR1 and CDR2 are read off the germline V gene as MDHEN and SYDVKM. The meaning of the sample's time point label: persistent/refractory GD, antithyroid drugs over 5 years with positive TRAb. For both TCR sequencing and RNA sequencing, RNA was extracted from PBMCs in TRIzol. The diagnosis of Graves' disease was made according to American Thyroid Association guidelines. Patients were recruited from an endocrinology department in Xi'an, China. From each patient, 8 to 10 milliliters of peripheral blood was collected into an EDTA anticoagulant tube. PBMCs were isolated by Ficoll Paque Plus density gradient separation without further T cell sorting. RNA quality was checked with an Agilent 2100 Bioanalyzer and agarose gel, and concentration with a NanoDrop 2000.

As regards this clonotype: Its specific antigen is unknown. There are no base qualities to consult, and no much larger clone falls within one base.

The library was produced with multiplex PCR. Sequencing instrument: Illumina HiSeq 4000. iRepertoire HTBI primers and Arm-PCR amplification of CDR3 regions were used to construct TCR beta libraries. Gel purification was performed on PCR products prior to sequencing. The original methods were these. Gene usage analysis of CDR3 amino acid clonotypes relied on the roughly 60 TRBV and 15 or so TRBJ segments identified across samples. Filtered high-quality paired reads were merged into contigs using COPE and FqMerger. BLAST was used to align contigs to IMGT TRBV, TRBD and TRBJ reference genes, and CDR3 was defined according to IMGT. Any clonotype with a frequency above 0.1% was counted as a highly expanded clone. Shannon entropy served as the measure of repertoire diversity, while the Gini coefficient captured V-J evenness. A clonotype was considered public if more than one individual shared it. TCRdb took the public reads, trimmed them with fastp at Q25, ran MiXCR for clone calling and kept in-frame beta chains. Here each entry gathers all rows of one CDR3 protein and keeps the most common genes and DNA. The V and J calls and clone size are TCRdb's, not the authors'. The sample data list around 300,000 distinct CDR3 sequences, and approximately 20% of these were observed just once. Jointly, the top ten make up more than 50% of the sample.

This chain joins TRBV28 to TRBJ2-3, with the D gene not clear enough to name. The clonotype originates from a female donor with Graves disease. The sequenced sample was peripheral blood mononuclear cells (PBMCs), obtained when the disease was refractory, from a patient treated with antithyroid drugs. The nucleotides are TGTGCCAGCAGCTCTGAGGACCCAGTGGCAGATACGCAGTATTTT. It specifies CASSSEDPVADTQYF.